The subject of this entry is one TCR beta chain. Original processing notes: Estimation of nucleated cell counts was performed using reference gene primer amplification. Measured with immunoSEQ multiplex PCR; TCRdb has only the in-frame clones, and not every one. V and J calls and clone size follow that table, whereas D and trimming were derived from the DNA. The table includes more than 95,000 clones, approximately 80% detected once. The data originate from a study of blood T cell repertoires in COVID-19. Across the study: Samples taken during acute and convalescent COVID-19 were collected in the United States, Italy and Spain. From T cells, B-cell-depleted T cells, or PBMCs came the material, which was cDNA or gDNA.

The V end was cut by 5 bases, the J end by 3 bases, with 8 bases between. The CDR3 covers 13 residues. The germline CDR1 and CDR2 sequences are SEHNR and FQNEAQ (reference sequence). The sequencing input was peripheral blood. This receptor was identified in a man in his sixties with acute or convalescent COVID-19. The rearrangement uses TRBV7-9 and TRBJ2-1; D gene ambiguous. The CDR3 reads CASSRTIYNEQFF. Written as DNA, the CDR3 is TGTGCCAGCAGCCGAACTATCTACAATGAGCAGTTCTTC.